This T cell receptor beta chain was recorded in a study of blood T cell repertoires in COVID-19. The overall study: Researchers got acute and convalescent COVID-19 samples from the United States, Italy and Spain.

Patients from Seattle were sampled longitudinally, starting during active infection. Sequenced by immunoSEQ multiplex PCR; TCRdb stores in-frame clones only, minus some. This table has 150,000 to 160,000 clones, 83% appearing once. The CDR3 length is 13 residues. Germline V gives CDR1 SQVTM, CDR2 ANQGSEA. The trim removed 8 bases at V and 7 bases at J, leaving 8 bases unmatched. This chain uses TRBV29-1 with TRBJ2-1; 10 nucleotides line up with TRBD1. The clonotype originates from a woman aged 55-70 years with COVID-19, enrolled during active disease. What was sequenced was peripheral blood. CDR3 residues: CSPWTGGRNEQFF. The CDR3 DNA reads TGCAGCCCCTGGACAGGGGGAAGGAATGAGCAGTTCTTC.